Following are 6 T cell receptor beta chains from one sample sequenced in a study of T cell changes during pregnancy in multiple sclerosis. The method was immunoSEQ multiplex PCR; TCRdb's version includes in-frame clones alone and lacks a portion of them. The table shows tens of thousands of clones, with 85% to 90% occurring only once. This specimen was peripheral blood, taken in the first trimester of pregnancy. All receptors come from a female donor in good health, enrolled as a control in a pregnancy study.

This clone was observed a handful of times. The J gene is TRBJ1-1, the V gene TRBV10-2, with TRBD1 matching 7 bases. Per germline, CDR1 WSHSY and CDR2 SAAADI. CDR3 length equals 15 residues. The V and J ends lost 1 base and 2 bases, in that order; junction bases with no gene match: 4. CDR3 nucleotides: TGCGCCAGCAGTGAGTGGCAGGGGGGTAACACTGAAGCTTTCTTT. Amino acid sequence: CASSEWQGGNTEAFF.

The chain employs TRBV5-1 and TRBJ2-3; 9 bases are a match to TRBD2. The V gene's germline CDR1 is SGHRS and CDR2 YFSETQ. The CDR3 has 15 amino acids. Trimming removed 0 bases from V and 3 bases from J; junction bases left unmatched: 2. CDR3 bases: TGCGCCAGCAGCTTGGTGGCGGGGGGGACAGATACGCAGTATTTT. This translates into CASSLVAGGTDTQYF.

The gene calls are TRBV7-6 and TRBJ1-4; no definite D call. The CDR3 is made up of 14 amino acids. In germline, CDR1 is SGHVS, CDR2 FNYEAQ. V lost 3 bases, J lost 2 bases, and 7 bases lay in between. CDR3 nucleotides: TGTGCCAGCAGCTTGGGCCCGACTAATGAAAAACTGTTTTTT. Protein sequence: CASSLGPTNEKLFF.

The chain joins TRBV11-2 to TRBJ2-2, with no clear D. Between the trimmed V and J ends, which lost 1 base and 7 bases, there was a span of 7 bases. The CDR3 runs 13 residues. From germline, CDR1 is SGHAT and CDR2 FQNNGV. For the CDR3, the DNA is TGTGCCAGCAGCTTAGGAGCGCTCGGGGAGCTGTTTTTT. Its protein is CASSLGALGELFF.

The chain recombines TRBV5-6 with TRBJ2-4; maybe TRBD2 (7 bases). Trimming pared 5 bases from V and 1 base from J, leaving 16 bases between. The CDR3 spans 16 residues. Germline V gene sequence: CDR1 SGHDT, CDR2 YYEEEE. CDR3 amino acids: CASSAPGGPAKNIQYF. CDR3 bases: TGTGCCAGCAGTGCTCCCGGGGGGCCGGCCAAAAACATTCAGTACTTC.

V gene TRBV9 combines with J gene TRBJ2-1; TRBD2 aligns across 8 bases. J was trimmed by 4 bases and V by 10 bases; bases with no gene match: 7. Germline-derived CDR1 and CDR2 are SGDLS and YYNGEE. CDR3 length: 13 residues. In nucleotides, the CDR3 is TGTGCCCAAGGGACGGGGGGGTACAATGAGCAGTTCTTC. Translation: CAQGTGGYNEQFF.